These 31 T cell receptor beta chains originate from one sample sequenced in a study of shared clonotypes between healthy human individuals (dated by TCRdb to 2019 to 2021). The method behind the library was the immunoSEQ multiplex PCR assay. The clones in this table, taken by TCRdb from immuneACCESS, are in-frame only. Not every clone is retained; where verified, under half of the shortfall comes from an unresolved V gene, and the cause of the rest is unknown. This sample is represented by 2 million to 3 million clones; approximately 93% of them were singletons. Of the sample, 0.35% to 0.45% is held by the ten largest clones. The material sequenced was naive CD4+ T cells from PBMCs. The cell subset or site label, as the study defines it: CD45RA+ positively selected. These receptors were collected from a man in his late teens or twenties in good health. Some clones in this sample may be carry-over from other donors' samples.

Remarks on this clone: Its ends do not fully match the called genes, so a read error is possible. The J gene is TRBJ1-1, the V gene TRBV6-1; 10 bases align to TRBD1. Per germline, CDR1 MNHNS and CDR2 SASEGT. The CDR3 length is 16 residues. The CDR3 nucleotides read TGTGCCAGCAGAGAAGGGACAGGGGCTGGTGTGGCTGAAGCTTTCTTT. It specifies CASREGTGAGVAEAFF.

This chain joins TRBV10-3 and TRBJ1-2; D remains ambiguous. Germline V gene sequence: CDR1 ENHRY, CDR2 SYGVKD. V was pared by 5 bases and J by 4 bases, with 14 bases between. The CDR3 spans 14 residues. CDR3 in amino acids: CAISPAEGSYGYTF. As DNA, the CDR3 is TGTGCCATCAGTCCAGCGGAGGGATCCTATGGCTACACCTTC.

The chain has TRBV6-5 and TRBJ2-1, with a weak D call TRBD1 (5 bases). This CDR3 has 11 residues. V lost 5 bases and J lost 10, with 9 bases in between. Germline CDR1 MNHEY, CDR2 SVGAGI. DNA of the CDR3: TGTGCCAGCAGTGCAGGGTGGGAGCAGTTCTTC. Translation gives CASSAGWEQFF.

This clone was counted a single time. This CDR3 is also generated by other DNA sequences in the sample. The chain has TRBV29-1 and TRBJ2-7; TRBD1 matches at 7 bases. The CDR3 is 13 residues long. V lost 4 bases to trimming and J lost 0 bases; unmatched junction nucleotides: 3. Germline CDR1 reads SQVTM; CDR2 reads ANQGSEA. The CDR3 reads CSVGRTGSYEQYF. The DNA for the CDR3 is TGCAGCGTTGGCCGGACAGGCTCCTACGAGCAGTACTTC.

The CDR3 DNA sequence: TGTGCCAGTACCTCAGTGGGGACAGCGGATCAGCCCCAGCATTTT. This translates into CASTSVGTADQPQHF. J is TRBJ1-5 and V is TRBV19; 7 bases match TRBD1. V trimming: 7 bases; J trimming: 5 bases; junction bases outside the gene matches: 11. The germline CDR1 and CDR2 sequences are LNHDA and SQIVND (reference sequence). The CDR3 has 15 residues.

The chain carries TRBV2 and TRBJ2-5; D ambiguous. Deletions cut 6 bases from V and 5 bases from J, with 10 bases between. CDR1 SNHLY and CDR2 FYNNEI come from the germline V gene. CDR3 length: 12 residues. The CDR3 DNA is TGTGCCAGCAGCCTCAGGCTGGAGACCCAGTACTTC. It codes for CASSLRLETQYF.

This clone was seen just once. The chain employs TRBV11-2 and TRBJ1-1, with 7 bases matching TRBD1. CDR1 is SGHAT, CDR2 FQNNGV, per germline. This CDR3 region has 13 residues. The ends lost 1 base at V and 10 bases at J; junction bases unmatched: 6. CDR3 in amino acids: CASSLARGGGAFF. The CDR3 nucleotides are TGTGCCAGCAGCTTAGCCAGGGGGGGTGGAGCTTTCTTT.

The rearrangement uses TRBV7-2 and TRBJ2-7; D might be TRBD2 (7 bases). V gave up 4 bases and J gave up 2 bases, with 15 bases separating them. The CDR3 is made up of 15 amino acids. CDR1 is SGHTA, CDR2 FQGNSA, per germline. The CDR3 nucleotides read TGTGCCAGCAGCTACGAAAAGGGGGGGACCTACGAGCAGTACTTC. Its protein is CASSYEKGGTYEQYF. The full variable domain, completed using reference TRBV7-2 and TRBJ2-7, is GAGVSQSPSNKVTEKGKDVELRCDPISGHTALYWYRQSLGQGLEFLIYFQGNSAPDKSGLPSDRFSAERTGGSVSTLTIQRTQQEDSAVYLCASSYEKGGTYEQYFGPGTRLTVT.

In the case of this clone: Other DNA sequences in the sample encode the same CDR3. This sequence joins TRBV6-5 and TRBJ1-1; D is uncertain. Trimming took off 4 bases at V and 2 bases at J, with 8 bases between the two ends. CDR1 and CDR2 (germline): MNHEY, SVGAGI. The CDR3 has 13 residues. CDR3 DNA sequence: TGTGCCAGCAGTTCCCCGGGAAACACTGAAGCTTTCTTT. This encodes CASSSPGNTEAFF.

The chain is built from TRBV7-3 and TRBJ2-3, with a possible D match to TRBD2 (8 bases). V was cut by 4 bases and J by 4 bases, with 18 bases left in between. Germline V gene data show CDR1 as SGHTA and CDR2 as FQGTGA. The CDR3 spans 16 residues. CDR3 nucleotide sequence: TGTGCCAGCAGCTGGCGGGGGGACAGCCCTGCAGATACGCAGTATTTT. It is translated as CASSWRGDSPADTQYF.

This chain links TRBV6-5 with TRBJ2-4, with TRBD1 matching over 10 bases. From germline, CDR1 is MNHEY and CDR2 SVGAGI. Trimming at V came to 6 bases and at J to 6 bases, leaving 5 bases not matched to a gene. This CDR3 comprises 14 residues. CDR3 nucleotide sequence: TGTGCCAGCAGCAGGGACAGGGGTGTAAACATTCAGTACTTC. Residues: CASSRDRGVNIQYF.

This chain links TRBV7-3 with TRBJ2-7; TRBD2 aligns across 9 bases. Germline assignment: CDR1 SGHTA and CDR2 FQGTGA. The CDR3 covers 15 residues. V lost 3 bases to trimming and J lost 7 bases; unmatched junction nucleotides: 10. This CDR3 reads CASSFGTSPLGEQYF. Here the CDR3 DNA reads TGTGCCAGCAGCTTTGGGACTAGCCCACTGGGGGAGCAGTACTTC.

V and J are TRBV7-9 and TRBJ1-2; perhaps TRBD1 as D (5 bases). Germline assignment: CDR1 SEHNR and CDR2 FQNEAQ (reference sequence). Trimming pared 7 bases from V and 8 bases from J, leaving 26 bases between. The CDR3 has 16 residues. The CDR3 is CASTVGQRIEVGGYTF. In nucleotides, the CDR3 is TGTGCCAGCACCGTGGGGCAGCGAATTGAAGTCGGGGGCTACACCTTC. The variable domain in full, completed from reference TRBV7-9 and TRBJ1-2, reads DTGVSQNPRHKITKRGQNVTFRCDPISEHNRLYWYRQTLGQGPEFLTYFQNEAQLEKSRLLSDRFSAERPKGSFSTLEIQRTEQGDSAMYLCASTVGQRIEVGGYTFGSGTRLTVV.

The chain couples TRBV4-2 to TRBJ2-3; D is unclear. The V gene lost 4 bases and the J gene lost 0 bases, with 11 bases spanning the gap. The CDR3 sequence is 15 residues long. CDR1 is LGHNA, CDR2 YNFKEQ, per germline. Here the CDR3 reads CASSLTLPSTDTQYF. The CDR3 DNA is TGTGCCAGCAGCCTGACTTTACCTAGCACAGATACGCAGTATTTT.

This clone was observed a single time. This chain connects TRBV15 to TRBJ1-3; no clear D. The CDR3 loop spans 14 amino acids. Trimming shortened V by 0 bases and J by 8 bases, and 11 bases separated the two germline ends. Looked up from germline, CDR1 is LNHNV and CDR2 is YYDKDF (reference sequence). The CDR3 protein is CATSRDQRSDTIYF. The CDR3 DNA reads TGTGCCACCAGCAGAGATCAGAGGTCGGACACCATATATTTT.

The chain links TRBV29-1 to TRBJ2-1; D possibly matches TRBD1 or TRBD2 (5 bases each). The CDR3 consists of 12 residues. The V and J ends lost 7 bases and 7 bases respectively, with 14 bases between them. From germline, CDR1 is SQVTM and CDR2 ANQGSEA. This chain's CDR3 is CSAVRGVNEQFF. The DNA for the CDR3 is TGCAGCGCCGTCCGGGGCGTGAATGAGCAGTTCTTC.

The rearrangement joins TRBV7-2 to TRBJ1-6, with TRBD1 matching 7 bases. This CDR3 is built from 17 residues. The germline CDR1 and CDR2 sequences are SGHTA and FQGNSA. After removal of 1 base from V and 0 bases from J, the junction contained 3 bases not matched to a gene. The CDR3: CASSLGGQSSYNSPLHF. CDR3 coding DNA: TGTGCCAGCAGCTTAGGGGGACAGAGCTCCTATAATTCACCCCTCCACTTT.

V and J are TRBV28 and TRBJ1-2; no reliable D call. Per germline, CDR1 MDHEN and CDR2 SYDVKM. Trimming stripped 3 bases from V and 0 bases from J, with 17 bases between. The CDR3 has 17 residues. The CDR3 nucleotides read TGTGCCAGCAGTTTTATAGCGGCGCAGTTAGCTAACTATGGCTACACCTTC. As protein: CASSFIAAQLANYGYTF.

Remarks on this clone: The same CDR3 also results from other DNA sequences found in this sample. This sequence joins TRBV30 and TRBJ2-1, with 8 positions matching TRBD2. CDR1 is GTSNPN and CDR2 is SVGIG in the germline V gene (reference sequence). The CDR3 totals 15 residues. V gave up 0 bases and J gave up 2 bases; unmatched junction bases: 3. The CDR3 coding sequence is TGTGCCTGGAGTGTAACTAGCGGAGCCTACAATGAGCAGTTCTTC. Its translation: CAWSVTSGAYNEQFF.

The chain is built from TRBV11-3 and TRBJ2-1, with D possibly TRBD1 on 6 matching bases. The V and J ends lost 1 base and 7 bases respectively, with 11 bases between them. Germline CDR1 and CDR2: SGHNT and YENEEA. The CDR3 has 14 residues. CDR3 DNA sequence: TGTGCCAGCAGCTTAGGTTGGGGGCGGAATGAGCAGTTCTTC. This codes for CASSLGWGRNEQFF.

This chain uses TRBV6-5 with TRBJ1-1, with D perhaps TRBD1 (5 bases). Per the germline V gene, CDR1 is MNHEY and CDR2 is SVGAGI. The CDR3 is 11 amino acids. V lost 7 bases to trimming and J lost 6 bases, with 9 bases between them. The CDR3 DNA reads TGTGCCAGCATTCGGGGGTCTGAAGCTTTCTTT. As protein: CASIRGSEAFF.

The chain links TRBV28 to TRBJ1-1; D gene unclear. V was shortened by 8 bases and J by 2 bases, with 18 bases between the two germline ends. CDR1 MDHEN and CDR2 SYDVKM come from the germline V gene. CDR3 length: 15 residues. This chain's CDR3 is CASRRDPAPNTEAFF. CDR3 coding DNA: TGTGCCAGCCGAAGGGATCCAGCACCAAACACTGAAGCTTTCTTT.

The rearrangement links TRBV9 to TRBJ2-5; 13 bases align to TRBD2. The CDR3 covers 16 residues. The V segment lost 3 bases and the J segment 5 bases; nucleotides outside the gene matches: 7. CDR1 SGDLS and CDR2 YYNGEE come from the germline V gene. CDR3 residues: CASSALGLAGIETQYF. As DNA, the CDR3 is TGTGCCAGCAGCGCCTTGGGACTAGCGGGAATCGAGACCCAGTACTTC.

V usage is TRBV18 and J usage is TRBJ2-1; 10 bases agree with TRBD1. Germline CDR1 reads KGHSH; CDR2 reads LQKENI. The CDR3 length is 14 residues. V lost 4 bases to trimming and J lost 5 bases; unmatched junction nucleotides: 2. CDR3 nucleotides: TGTGCCAGCTCACTCGGGACAGGGGACAATGAGCAGTTCTTC. Translating it yields CASSLGTGDNEQFF.

The chain recombines TRBV19 with TRBJ2-7, with 10 positions matching TRBD1. Unmatched junction bases numbered 7, after V lost 0 bases and J lost 8 bases. From germline, CDR1 is LNHDA and CDR2 SQIVND (reference sequence). CDR3 size: 15 residues. The CDR3: CASSIDPGQGIKQYF. The CDR3 DNA reads as TGTGCCAGTAGTATAGACCCGGGACAGGGGATCAAGCAGTACTTC.

V gene TRBV7-2 combines with J gene TRBJ2-7, with 8 bases fitting TRBD2. V was clipped by 1 base and J by 2 bases; unmatched bases: 4. The CDR3 runs 15 residues. Germline lookup yields CDR1 SGHTA and CDR2 FQGNSA. The CDR3 reads CASSLGIAGPYEQYF. For the CDR3, the DNA is TGTGCCAGCAGCTTAGGGATAGCGGGGCCCTACGAGCAGTACTTC.

This clone came up a few times. As DNA, the CDR3 is TGTGCCAGCAGCCGGACCGAGAGGGATGAAGCTTTCTTT. It is translated as CASSRTERDEAFF. The rearrangement links TRBV7-8 to TRBJ1-1; D is ambiguous. This CDR3 comprises 13 residues. Trimming removed 5 bases from V and 7 bases from J, with 14 bases in between. From germline, CDR1 is SGHVS and CDR2 FQNEAQ.

There are a few counts of this clone. Other DNA sequences in the same sample also yield this CDR3. The rearrangement uses TRBV6-5 and TRBJ1-1, with unresolved D. Trimming cost V 2 bases and J 3 bases, with 7 bases left between them. The germline V gene encodes CDR1 MNHEY and CDR2 SVGAGI. CDR3 size: 13 residues. This CDR3 is CASSYGRDTEAFF. Written as DNA, the CDR3 is TGTGCCAGCAGTTACGGCCGGGACACTGAAGCTTTCTTT.

The chain carries TRBV10-3 and TRBJ2-1; 9 bases match TRBD2. Germline V gives CDR1 ENHRY, CDR2 SYGVKD. The J segment lost 4 bases and the V segment lost 8 bases, leaving 9 bases of the junction unmatched. CDR3 size: 15 residues. The DNA of the CDR3 is TGTGCCATCGGTGCTGGGACTAGCCCTTACAATGAGCAGTTCTTC. Its translation: CAIGAGTSPYNEQFF.

The table lists this clone with a count of one. The CDR3 loop reads CASSSRGGGANSPLHF. The CDR3 DNA follows: TGTGCCAGCAGCTCGAGGGGGGGCGGGGCCAATTCACCCCTCCACTTT. The rearrangement joins TRBV7-8 to TRBJ1-6, with D maybe TRBD1 (6 bases). The CDR3 totals 16 residues. Germline V gene sequence: CDR1 SGHVS, CDR2 FQNEAQ. The V and J ends lost 4 bases and 7 bases respectively, with 17 bases between them.

This chain joins TRBV5-1 and TRBJ1-2; unclear D gene. This CDR3 is built from 14 residues. Germline assignment: CDR1 SGHRS and CDR2 YFSETQ. V lost 2 bases and J 8 bases, leaving 16 bases between the germline ends. The CDR3 protein is CASSFVPETSGYTF. In DNA form, the CDR3 reads TGCGCCAGCAGCTTTGTCCCTGAAACGTCCGGCTACACCTTC.